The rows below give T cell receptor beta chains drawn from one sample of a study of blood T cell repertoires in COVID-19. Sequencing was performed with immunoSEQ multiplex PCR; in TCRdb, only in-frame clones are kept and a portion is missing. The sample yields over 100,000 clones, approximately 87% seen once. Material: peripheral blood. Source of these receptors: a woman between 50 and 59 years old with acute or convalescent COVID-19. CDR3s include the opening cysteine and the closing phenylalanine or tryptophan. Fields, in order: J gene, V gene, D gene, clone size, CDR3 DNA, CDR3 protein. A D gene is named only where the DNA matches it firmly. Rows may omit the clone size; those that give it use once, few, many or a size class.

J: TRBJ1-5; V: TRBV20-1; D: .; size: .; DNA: TGCAGTGCTAGTAAAGGCAGGGTTTATCAGCCCCAGCATTTT; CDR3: CSASKGRVYQPQHF
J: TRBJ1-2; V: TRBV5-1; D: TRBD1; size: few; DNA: TGCGCCAGCAGCCGTGACAGGACAGGGGCTAACTATGGCTACACCTTC; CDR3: CASSRDRTGANYGYTF
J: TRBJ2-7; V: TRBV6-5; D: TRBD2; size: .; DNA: TGTGCCAGCAGTTTCCTAGGTGGGGGGGGATCCTACGAGCAGTACTTC; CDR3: CASSFLGGGGSYEQYF
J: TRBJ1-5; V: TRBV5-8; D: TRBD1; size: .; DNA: TGTGCCAGCAGCCCACCGTTGGGACAGGGGGCCCAGCCCCAGCATTTT; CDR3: CASSPPLGQGAQPQHF
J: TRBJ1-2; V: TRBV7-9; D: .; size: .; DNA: TGTGCCAGCAGCTTAGCTGGGGGGAACGACTATGGCTACACCTTC; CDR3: CASSLAGGNDYGYTF
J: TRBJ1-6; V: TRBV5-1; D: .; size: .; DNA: TGCGCCAGCAGCTTGGCCCAGGGAGGGGCTTCACCCCTCCACTTT; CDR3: CASSLAQGGASPLHF
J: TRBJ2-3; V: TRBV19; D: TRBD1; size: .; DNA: TGTGCCAGTAGTATCAGGGGGCTGGGCACAGATACGCAGTATTTT; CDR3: CASSIRGLGTDTQYF
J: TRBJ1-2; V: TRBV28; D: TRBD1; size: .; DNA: TGTGCCAGCAGCCGACAGGGATCTGGCTACACCTTC; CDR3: CASSRQGSGYTF
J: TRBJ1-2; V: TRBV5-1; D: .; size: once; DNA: TGCGCCAGCAGCCAAGTCCCCCCGGTTGGCTACACCTTC; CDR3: CASSQVPPVGYTF
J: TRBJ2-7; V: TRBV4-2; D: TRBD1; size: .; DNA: TGTGCCAGCAGCCAAGCCGGGACAGCTCAAAGAGGAGAGCAGTACTTC; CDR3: CASSQAGTAQRGEQYF
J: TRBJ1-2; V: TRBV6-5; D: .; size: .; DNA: TGTGCCAGCAGTCCTAGGGGGATTGGGGGCTATGGCTACACCTTC; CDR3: CASSPRGIGGYGYTF
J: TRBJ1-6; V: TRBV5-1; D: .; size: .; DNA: TGCGCCAGCAGCTTGAGGGGGGGCGCGAGCGGTTCACCCCTCCACTTT; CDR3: CASSLRGGASGSPLHF
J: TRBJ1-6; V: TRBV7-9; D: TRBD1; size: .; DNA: TGTGCCAGCAGCATAGGTACAGGGGGCAGTTCACCCCTCCACTTT; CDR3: CASSIGTGGSSPLHF
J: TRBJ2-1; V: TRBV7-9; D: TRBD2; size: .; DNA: TGTGCCAGCAGCTTAGCGGGACTAGTGAATTACAATGAGCAGTTCTTC; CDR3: CASSLAGLVNYNEQFF
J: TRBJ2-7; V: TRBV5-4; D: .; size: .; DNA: TGTGCCAGCAGCCCCTTTCCCGGCGGGAACTCCTACGAGCAGTACTTC; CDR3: CASSPFPGGNSYEQYF
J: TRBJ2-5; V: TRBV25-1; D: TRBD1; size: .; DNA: TGTGCCAGCAGTGAAGTCAGGGGGCAGAAGGAGACCCAGTACTTC; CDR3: CASSEVRGQKETQYF
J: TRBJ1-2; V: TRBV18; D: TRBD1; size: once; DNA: TGTGCCAGCTCACCGGACAGGAACTATGGCTACACCTTC; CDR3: CASSPDRNYGYTF
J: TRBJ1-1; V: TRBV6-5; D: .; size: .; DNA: TGTGCCACTTGGCTTCCGGGGGGGAACACTGAAGCTTTCTTT; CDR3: CATWLPGGNTEAFF
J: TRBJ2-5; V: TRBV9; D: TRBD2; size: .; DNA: TGTGCCAGCAGCGTAGGAAGGAGGGCTAGCGGGGGCTTCGTAGAGACCCAGTACTTC; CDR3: CASSVGRRASGGFVETQYF
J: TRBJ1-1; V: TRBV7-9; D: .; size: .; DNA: TGTGCCAGCAGCTTTCAAACAGTGAACACTGAAGCTTTCTTT; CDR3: CASSFQTVNTEAFF
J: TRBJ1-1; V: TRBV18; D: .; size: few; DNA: TGTGCCAGCTCACCACCCTCGGGGGATGTGGCTGAAGCTTTCTTT; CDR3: CASSPPSGDVAEAFF
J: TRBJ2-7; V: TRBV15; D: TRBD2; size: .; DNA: TGTGCCACCAGCAGAGATCGGAATAGCGGGAGCGAGCAGTACTTC; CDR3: CATSRDRNSGSEQYF
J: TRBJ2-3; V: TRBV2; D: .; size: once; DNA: TGTGCCAGCAAATTGGCTCCTAACGGGGATACGCAGTATTTT; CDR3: CASKLAPNGDTQYF
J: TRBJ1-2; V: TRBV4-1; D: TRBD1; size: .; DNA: TGCGCCAGCAGCCAAGTTGTGGGGACAGGGGTTAGCTATGGCTACACCTTC; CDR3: CASSQVVGTGVSYGYTF
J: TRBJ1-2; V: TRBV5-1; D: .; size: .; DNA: TGCGCCAGCAGCTTGGGTCTTCGGACTTCGACCTATGGCTACACCTTC; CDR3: CASSLGLRTSTYGYTF